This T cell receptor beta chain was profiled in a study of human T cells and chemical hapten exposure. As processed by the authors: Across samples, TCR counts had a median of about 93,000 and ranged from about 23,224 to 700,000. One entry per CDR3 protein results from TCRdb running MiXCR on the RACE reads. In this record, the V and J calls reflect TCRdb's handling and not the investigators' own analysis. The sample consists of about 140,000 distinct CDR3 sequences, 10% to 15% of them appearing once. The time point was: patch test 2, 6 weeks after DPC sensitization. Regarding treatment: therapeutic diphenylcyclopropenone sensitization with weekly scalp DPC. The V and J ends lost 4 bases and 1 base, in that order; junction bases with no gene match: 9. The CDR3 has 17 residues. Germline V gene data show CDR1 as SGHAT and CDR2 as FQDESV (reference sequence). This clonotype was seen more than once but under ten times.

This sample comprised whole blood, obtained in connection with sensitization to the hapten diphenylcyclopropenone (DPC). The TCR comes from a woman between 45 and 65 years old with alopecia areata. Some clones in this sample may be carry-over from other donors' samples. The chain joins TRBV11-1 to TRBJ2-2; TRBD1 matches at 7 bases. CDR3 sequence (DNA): TGTGCCAGCAGCTCCCGACACAGGGGACAGAACACCGGGGAGCTGTTTTTT. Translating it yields CASSSRHRGQNTGELFF.